Below, 4 T cell receptor beta chains from the same sample are listed, as sequenced in a study of T cell repertoires in aging, cancer and after chemotherapy. Rearranged V-D-J TRB sequences were amplified with a mixed TRB-A/B primer pool. TCRdb passed the multiplex PCR reads through MiXCR, listing each CDR3 protein once. The sample lists 4,000 or so distinct CDR3 sequences; roughly 30% were seen once. Amplification of TCR beta used genomic DNA extracted from peripheral blood. Source material: blood. These receptor sequences come from a human donor in good health.

The chain combines TRBV18 with TRBJ2-1; TRBD1 aligns across 8 bases. Looked up from germline, CDR1 is KGHSH and CDR2 is LQKENI. After removal of 5 bases from V and 5 bases from J, the junction contained 11 bases not matched to a gene. CDR3 length: 16 amino acids. The CDR3 sequence: CASSTTTGAVDNEQFF. The CDR3 nucleotides read TGTGCCAGCTCAACAACGACAGGGGCGGTGGACAATGAGCAGTTCTTC.

The sample holds a few counts of this clonotype. J is TRBJ1-5 and V is TRBV12-3 or TRBV12-4; 10 bases line up with TRBD1. After removal of 7 bases from V and 2 bases from J, the junction contained 8 bases not matched to a gene. This CDR3 is built from 16 residues. The CDR3 protein is CASNIRGTGGNQPQHF. CDR3 sequence (DNA): TGTGCCAGCAACATACGAGGGACAGGGGGCAATCAGCCCCAGCATTTT.

This clonotype is categorized as medium-sized. The chain joins TRBV19 to TRBJ2-2; possibly TRBD2 for D (5 bases). The CDR3 spans 13 residues. Germline loops: CDR1 LNHDA, CDR2 SQIVND (reference sequence). Trimming left V 6 bases short and J 4 bases short, with 9 bases between. DNA of the CDR3: TGTGCCAGTAGGGGAGACGTCACCGGGGAGCTGTTTTTT. Its translation is CASRGDVTGELFF.

This chain connects TRBV11-1 to TRBJ2-1, with TRBD2 identical over 7 bases. CDR1 SGHAT and CDR2 FQDESV come from the germline V gene (reference sequence). CDR3 length: 16 amino acids. V gave up 5 bases and J gave up 0 bases; unmatched junction bases: 7. CDR3 sequence reads: CASSLMSGVSYNEQFF. DNA for the CDR3: TGTGCCAGCAGCCTAATGAGCGGGGTCTCCTACAATGAGCAGTTCTTC.